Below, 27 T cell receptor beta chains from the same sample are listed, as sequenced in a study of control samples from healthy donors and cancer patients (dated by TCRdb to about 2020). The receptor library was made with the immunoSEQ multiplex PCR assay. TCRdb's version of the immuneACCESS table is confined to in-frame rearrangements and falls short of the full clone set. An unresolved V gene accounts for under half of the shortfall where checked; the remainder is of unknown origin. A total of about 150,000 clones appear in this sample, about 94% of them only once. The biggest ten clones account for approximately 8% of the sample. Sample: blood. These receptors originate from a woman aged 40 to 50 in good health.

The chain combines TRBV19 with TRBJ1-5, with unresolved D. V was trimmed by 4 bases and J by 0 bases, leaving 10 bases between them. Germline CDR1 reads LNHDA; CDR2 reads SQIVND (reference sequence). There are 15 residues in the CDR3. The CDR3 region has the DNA TGTGCCAGTAGTAGTCAGGCGGATAGCAATCAGCCCCAGCATTTT. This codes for CASSSQADSNQPQHF. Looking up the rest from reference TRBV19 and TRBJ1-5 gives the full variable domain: DGGITQSPKYLFRKEGQNVTLSCEQNLNHDAMYWYRQDPGQGLRLIYYSQIVNDFQKGDIAEGYSVSREKKESFPLTVTSAQKNPTAFYLCASSSQADSNQPQHFGDGTRLSIL.

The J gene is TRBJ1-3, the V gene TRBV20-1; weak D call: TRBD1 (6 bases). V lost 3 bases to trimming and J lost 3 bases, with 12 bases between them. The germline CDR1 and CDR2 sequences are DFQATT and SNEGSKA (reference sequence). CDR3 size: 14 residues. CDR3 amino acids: CSASRGASGNTIYF. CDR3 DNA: TGCAGTGCTAGTAGGGGGGCCAGTGGAAACACCATATATTTT.

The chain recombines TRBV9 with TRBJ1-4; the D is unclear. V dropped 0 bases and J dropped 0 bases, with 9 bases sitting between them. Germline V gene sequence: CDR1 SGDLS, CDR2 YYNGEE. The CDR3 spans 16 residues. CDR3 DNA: TGTGCCAGCAGCGTAGGGTCCCCGACAACTAATGAAAAACTGTTTTTT. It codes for CASSVGSPTTNEKLFF. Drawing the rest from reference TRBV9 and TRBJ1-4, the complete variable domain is DSGVTQTPKHLITATGQRVTLRCSPRSGDLSVYWYQQSLDQGLQFLIQYYNGEERAKGNILERFSAQQFPDLHSELNLSSLELGDSALYFCASSVGSPTTNEKLFFGSGTQLSVL.

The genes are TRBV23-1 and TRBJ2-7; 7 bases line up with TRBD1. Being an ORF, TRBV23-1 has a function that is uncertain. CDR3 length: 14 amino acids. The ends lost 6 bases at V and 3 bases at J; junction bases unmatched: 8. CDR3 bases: TGCGCCAGCAGGATACCGGGACAGAACTACGAGCAGTACTTC. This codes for CASRIPGQNYEQYF.

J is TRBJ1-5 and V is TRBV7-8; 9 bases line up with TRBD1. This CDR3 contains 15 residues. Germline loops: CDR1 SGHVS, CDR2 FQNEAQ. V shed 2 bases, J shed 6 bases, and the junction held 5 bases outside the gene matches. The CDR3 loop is CASSLRTGVGQPQHF. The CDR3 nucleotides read TGTGCCAGCAGCTTAAGGACAGGGGTTGGTCAGCCCCAGCATTTT.

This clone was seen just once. The CDR3 is CASSGWNRAETQYF. CDR3 coding DNA: TGTGCCAGCAGCGGGTGGAACAGGGCCGAGACCCAGTACTTC. The chain couples TRBV11-2 to TRBJ2-5, with a possible D match to TRBD1 (6 bases). V was trimmed by 5 bases and J by 5 bases, leaving 15 bases between them. Germline V gene data show CDR1 as SGHAT and CDR2 as FQNNGV. This CDR3 is 14 amino acids long.

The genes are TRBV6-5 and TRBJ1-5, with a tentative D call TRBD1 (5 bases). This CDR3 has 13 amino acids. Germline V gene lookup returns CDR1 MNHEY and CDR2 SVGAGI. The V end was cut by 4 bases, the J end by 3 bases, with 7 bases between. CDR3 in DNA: TGTGCCAGCAGTTTCAGGGACAATCAGCCCCAGCATTTT. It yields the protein CASSFRDNQPQHF.

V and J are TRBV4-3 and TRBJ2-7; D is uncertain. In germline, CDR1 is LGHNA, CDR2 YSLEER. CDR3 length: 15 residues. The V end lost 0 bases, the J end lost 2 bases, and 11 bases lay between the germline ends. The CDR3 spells CASSQEGGIPYEQYF. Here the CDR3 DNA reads TGCGCCAGCAGCCAAGAGGGCGGAATCCCCTACGAGCAGTACTTC.

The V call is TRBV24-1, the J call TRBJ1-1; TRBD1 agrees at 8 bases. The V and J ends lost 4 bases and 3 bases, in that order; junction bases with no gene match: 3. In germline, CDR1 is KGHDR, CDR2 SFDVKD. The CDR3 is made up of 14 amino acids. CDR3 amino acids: CATSDIQGDTEAFF. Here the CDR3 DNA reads TGTGCCACCAGTGACATACAGGGGGACACTGAAGCTTTCTTT.

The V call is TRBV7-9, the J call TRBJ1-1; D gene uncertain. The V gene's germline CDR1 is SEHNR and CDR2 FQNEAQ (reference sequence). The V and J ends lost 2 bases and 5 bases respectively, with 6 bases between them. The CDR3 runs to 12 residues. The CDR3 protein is CASSLSGTEAFF. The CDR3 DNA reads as TGTGCCAGCAGCTTAAGTGGGACTGAAGCTTTCTTT.

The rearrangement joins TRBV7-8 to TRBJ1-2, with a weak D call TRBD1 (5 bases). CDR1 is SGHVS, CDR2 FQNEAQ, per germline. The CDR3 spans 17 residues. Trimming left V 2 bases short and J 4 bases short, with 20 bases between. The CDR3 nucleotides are TGTGCCAGCAGCTTATTAAGCGGGGACCTGAAAGGCTATGGCTACACCTTC. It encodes CASSLLSGDLKGYGYTF.

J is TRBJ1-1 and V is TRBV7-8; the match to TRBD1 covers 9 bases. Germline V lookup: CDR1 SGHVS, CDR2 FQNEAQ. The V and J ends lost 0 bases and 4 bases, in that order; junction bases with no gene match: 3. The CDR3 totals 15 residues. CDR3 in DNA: TGTGCCAGCAGCTTAGCGGGACAGGGAGGCACTGAAGCTTTCTTT. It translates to CASSLAGQGGTEAFF.

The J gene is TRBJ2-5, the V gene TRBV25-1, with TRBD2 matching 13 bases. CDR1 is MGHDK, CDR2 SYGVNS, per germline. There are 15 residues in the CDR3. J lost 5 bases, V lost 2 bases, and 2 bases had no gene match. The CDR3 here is CASSEGLAGVETQYF. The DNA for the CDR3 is TGTGCCAGCAGTGAAGGACTAGCGGGAGTGGAGACCCAGTACTTC.

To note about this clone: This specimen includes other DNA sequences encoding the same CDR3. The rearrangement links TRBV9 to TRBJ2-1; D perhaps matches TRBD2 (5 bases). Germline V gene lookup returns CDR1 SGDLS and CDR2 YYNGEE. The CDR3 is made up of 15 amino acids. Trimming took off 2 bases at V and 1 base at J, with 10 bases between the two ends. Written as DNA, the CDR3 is TGTGCCAGCAGCGTCACCTCGGGGTCCTACAATGAGCAGTTCTTC. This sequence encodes CASSVTSGSYNEQFF.

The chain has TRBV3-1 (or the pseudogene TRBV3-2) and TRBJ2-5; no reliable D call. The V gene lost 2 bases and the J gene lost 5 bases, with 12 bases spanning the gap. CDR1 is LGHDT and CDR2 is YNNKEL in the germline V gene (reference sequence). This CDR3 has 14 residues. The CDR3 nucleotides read TGTGCCAGCAGCCAATCAACAATTCAGGAGACCCAGTACTTC. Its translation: CASSQSTIQETQYF.

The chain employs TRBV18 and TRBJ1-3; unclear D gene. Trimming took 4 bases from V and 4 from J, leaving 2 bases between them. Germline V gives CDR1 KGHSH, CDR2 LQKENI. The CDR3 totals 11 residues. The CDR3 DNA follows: TGTGCCAGCTCACAGGGAAACACCATATATTTT. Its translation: CASSQGNTIYF.

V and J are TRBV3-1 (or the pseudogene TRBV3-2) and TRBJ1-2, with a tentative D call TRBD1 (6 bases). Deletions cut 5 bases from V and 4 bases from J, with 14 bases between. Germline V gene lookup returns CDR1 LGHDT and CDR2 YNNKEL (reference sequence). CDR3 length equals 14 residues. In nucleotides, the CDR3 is TGTGCCAGCAGCACCAACAGGGATGTCTATGGCTACACCTTC. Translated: CASSTNRDVYGYTF.

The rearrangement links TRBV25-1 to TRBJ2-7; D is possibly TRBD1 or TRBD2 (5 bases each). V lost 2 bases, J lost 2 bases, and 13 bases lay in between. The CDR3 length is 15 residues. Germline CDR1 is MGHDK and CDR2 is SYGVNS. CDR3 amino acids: CASSEGPGRAYEQYF. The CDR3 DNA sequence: TGTGCCAGCAGTGAAGGCCCGGGACGGGCCTACGAGCAGTACTTC.

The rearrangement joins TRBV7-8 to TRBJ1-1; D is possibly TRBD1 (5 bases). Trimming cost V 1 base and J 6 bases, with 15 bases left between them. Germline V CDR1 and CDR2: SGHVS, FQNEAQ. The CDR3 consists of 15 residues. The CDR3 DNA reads TGTGCCAGCAGCTTAGTCGGGGGAGAGAAGGCTGAAGCTTTCTTT. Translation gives CASSLVGGEKAEAFF.

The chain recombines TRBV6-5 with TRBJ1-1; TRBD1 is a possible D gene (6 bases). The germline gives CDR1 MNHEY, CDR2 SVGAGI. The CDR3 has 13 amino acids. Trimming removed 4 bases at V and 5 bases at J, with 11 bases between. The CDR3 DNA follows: TGTGCCAGCAGTTCCAACAGGGTTACTGAAGCTTTCTTT. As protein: CASSSNRVTEAFF.

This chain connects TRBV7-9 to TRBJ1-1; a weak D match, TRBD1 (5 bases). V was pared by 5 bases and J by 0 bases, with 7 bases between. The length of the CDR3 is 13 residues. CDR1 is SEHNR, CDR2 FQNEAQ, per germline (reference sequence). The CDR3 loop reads CASSPGLNTEAFF. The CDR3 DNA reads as TGTGCCAGCAGCCCAGGGTTGAACACTGAAGCTTTCTTT.

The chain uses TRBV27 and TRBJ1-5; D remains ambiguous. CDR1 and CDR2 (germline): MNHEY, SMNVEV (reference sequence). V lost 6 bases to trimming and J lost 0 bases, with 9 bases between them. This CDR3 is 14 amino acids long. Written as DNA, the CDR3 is TGTGCCAGCAGGCACGAGGGTAGCAATCAGCCCCAGCATTTT. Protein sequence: CASRHEGSNQPQHF.

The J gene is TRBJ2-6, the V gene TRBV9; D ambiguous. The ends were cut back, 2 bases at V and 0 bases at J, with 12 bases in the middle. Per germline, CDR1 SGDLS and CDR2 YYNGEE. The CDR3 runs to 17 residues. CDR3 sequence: CASSVLPSNSGANVLTF. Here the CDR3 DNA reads TGTGCCAGCAGCGTCCTACCCTCAAACTCTGGGGCCAACGTCCTGACTTTC.

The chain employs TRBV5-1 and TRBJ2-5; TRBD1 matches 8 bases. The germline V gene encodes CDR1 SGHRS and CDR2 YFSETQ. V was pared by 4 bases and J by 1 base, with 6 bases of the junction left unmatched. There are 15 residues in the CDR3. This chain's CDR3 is CASSASTGVQETQYF. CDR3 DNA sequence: TGCGCCAGCAGCGCCTCGACAGGGGTCCAAGAGACCCAGTACTTC.

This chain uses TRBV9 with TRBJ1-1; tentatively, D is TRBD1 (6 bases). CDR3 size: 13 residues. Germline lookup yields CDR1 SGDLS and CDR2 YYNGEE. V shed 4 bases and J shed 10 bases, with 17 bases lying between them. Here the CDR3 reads CASSLRGDKVAFF. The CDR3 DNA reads TGTGCCAGCAGCCTAAGGGGGGACAAGGTAGCTTTCTTT.

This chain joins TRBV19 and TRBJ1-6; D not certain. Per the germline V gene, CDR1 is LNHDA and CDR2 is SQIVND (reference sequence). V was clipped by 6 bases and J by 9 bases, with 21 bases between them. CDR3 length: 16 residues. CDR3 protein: CASRQAYGAYGSPLHF. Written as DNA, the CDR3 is TGTGCCAGTAGGCAAGCGTACGGAGCATATGGTTCACCCCTCCACTTT.

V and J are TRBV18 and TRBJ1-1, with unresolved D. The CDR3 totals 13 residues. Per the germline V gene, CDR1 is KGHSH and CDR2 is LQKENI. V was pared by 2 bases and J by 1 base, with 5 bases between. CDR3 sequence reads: CASSPLKNTEAFF. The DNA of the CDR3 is TGTGCCAGCTCACCATTGAAGAACACTGAAGCTTTCTTT. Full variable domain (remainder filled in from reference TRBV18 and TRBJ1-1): NAGVMQNPRHLVRRRGQEARLRCSPMKGHSHVYWYRQLPEEGLKFMVYLQKENIIDESGMPKERFSAEFPKEGPSILRIQQVVRGDSAAYFCASSPLKNTEAFFGQGTRLTVV.